This T cell receptor beta chain appears in the sequencing data of a study of CD8 T cells in ankylosing spondylitis. TCRdb reprocessed the 5' RACE reads via MiXCR and lists one record per CDR3 protein. The sample yields some 200,000 distinct CDR3 sequences, under 30% seen once. This clonotype was seen at least ten times. The specimen was blood, either unsorted or a sorted T cell fraction (not recorded which). This TCR derives from a male donor with ankylosing spondylitis or in good health (not recorded which).

CDR3 loop: CASSEYRLAEQETQYF. The CDR3 bases are TGTGCCAGCAGTGAATATCGACTAGCGGAACAAGAGACCCAGTACTTC. This chain uses TRBV25-1 with TRBJ2-5, with 9 bases identical to TRBD2. The CDR3 has 16 amino acids. Germline lookup yields CDR1 MGHDK and CDR2 SYGVNS. Germline trimming cut 0 bases from V and 2 bases from J; bases unmatched to any gene: 4.